This TCR beta chain appears in the sequencing data of a study of CD8+CD57+ T cells in acquired aplastic anemia. Study observations and caveats: Patients did not significantly differ from controls in CD8+ Simpson's diversity.

Trimming stripped 1 base from V and 5 bases from J, with 9 bases between. Per the germline V gene, CDR1 is GTSNPN and CDR2 is SVGIG (reference sequence). The CDR3 consists of 14 residues. This clonotype was recorded many times. The antigen is unknown. Genomic DNA served as template for TCR beta VDJ and CDR3 profiling. Each CDR3 protein gets one entry after TCRdb re-called the reads with MiXCR. The table has 150,000 to 200,000 distinct CDR3 sequences, under 50% seen once; the top ten hold about 1.7%. An expansion of CD8+CD57+ cells by flow cytometry had been shown in patients chosen for sequencing. All patients had severe acquired aplastic anemia.

Sequenced material: sorted CD4+, CD8+, or CD8+CD57+ T cells (not recorded which) from PBMCs. The sequence derives from a human donor with aplastic anemia. V usage is TRBV30 and J usage is TRBJ1-6; the D is unclear. The CDR3 is CAWSGWRDNSPLHF. The DNA of the CDR3 is TGTGCCTGGAGTGGGTGGAGAGATAATTCACCCCTCCACTTT.